Below are 30 T cell receptor beta chains sequenced from a single sample in a study of tissue T cells after allogeneic stem cell transplantation. Sequenced by immunoSEQ multiplex PCR; TCRdb stores in-frame clones only, minus some. The sample records roughly 20,000 clones, roughly two thirds being singletons. Sequenced material: blood. These receptors came from a female BALB/c mouse in good health. Mice of this strain are of MHC haplotype H2-d.

On this clone: The genes are named according to mouse. Coverage ceases 1 residue before the CDR3 finishes, and the germline J gene fills in the end. The V call is TRBV31, the J call TRBJ2-5; D might be TRBD1 (5 bases). Between the trimmed V and J ends, which lost 0 bases and 4 bases, there was a span of 5 bases. Germline CDR1 and CDR2: GKSSPN and SITVG. The CDR3 is 12 amino acids. CDR3 DNA (partial): TGTGCCTGGAGTCTAGGGGAAGACACCCAGTAC. Translated, it gives CAWSLGEDTQY. The whole CDR3 sequence is CAWSLGEDTQYF.

Concerning this clone: Genes here carry mouse names. This CDR3 is CASGGGTGGSQDTQYF. The sequenced part of the CDR3 DNA is TGTGCCAGCGGTGGCGGGACTGGGGGGTCCCAAGACACCCAGTAC. The chain recombines TRBV13-2 with TRBJ2-5; 12 nucleotides match TRBD2. The read finishes 1 residue shy of the CDR3 end, and the germline J gene is used to complete it. The germline V gene has CDR1 NNHNN and CDR2 SYGAGS (reference sequence). The CDR3 length is 16 residues. J lost 2 bases, V lost 3 bases, and 4 bases had no gene match.

Details on this clone: Gene names and germline refer to mouse. The observed sequence ends 1 residue before the CDR3 terminus, with the missing tail filled in from the germline J gene. V and J are TRBV29 and TRBJ1-4; 9 bases agree with TRBD1. Germline CDR1 is MSHET and CDR2 is SYDVDS. V shed 4 bases and J 3 bases; nucleotides not matched to a gene: 3. CDR3 length: 15 residues. The sequenced CDR3 bases are TGTGCTAGCAGTTGGCGGGACAGGGCCAACGAAAGATTATTT. Amino acid sequence: CASSWRDRANERLF. The full-length CDR3 reads as CASSWRDRANERLFF.

This clone was detected only a few times. These gene names are mouse names. The DNA ends 1 residue before the CDR3 does, and the rest of the CDR3 is filled in from the germline J gene. The chain carries TRBV31 and TRBJ2-1, with TRBD2 identical over 10 bases. The germline V gene encodes CDR1 GKSSPN and CDR2 SITVG. The CDR3 runs to 15 residues. V dropped 0 bases and J dropped 1; count of bases not matched to a gene: 0. This CDR3 is CAWSLLGGNYAEQFF. The CDR3 bases that were read are TGTGCCTGGAGTCTACTGGGGGGGAACTATGCTGAGCAGTTC.

This clone occurred a few times. Genes and germline are mouse. The sequenced fragment ends 1 residue before the CDR3 boundary, so the rest is inferred from the germline J gene. The rearrangement joins TRBV13-2 to TRBJ1-1; 7 bases line up with TRBD1. From germline, CDR1 is NNHNN and CDR2 SYGAGS (reference sequence). V gave up 5 bases and J gave up 4 bases; unmatched junction bases: 2. This CDR3 is built from 12 residues. CDR3 protein: CASGQGFTEVFF. CDR3 DNA, as far as it was read: TGTGCCAGCGGACAGGGGTTCACAGAAGTCTTC.

Concerning this clone itself: The gene names here belong to mouse. With the read ending 1 residue before the CDR3 end, the germline J gene is used to fill in that end. J is TRBJ2-3 and V is TRBV19; D is uncertain. Trimming took off 5 bases at V and 2 bases at J, with 6 bases between the two ends. CDR1 is FNHDT and CDR2 is SITEND in the germline V gene (reference sequence). There are 12 residues in the CDR3. Incomplete CDR3 DNA: TGTGCCAGCAGGGGGAATGCAGAAACGCTGTAT. Translation gives CASRGNAETLY. The full CDR3 protein is CASRGNAETLYF.

This clone was counted a few times. Gene names and germline match the mouse. The read ends 1 residue before the CDR3 terminus; that terminus is restored from the germline J gene. The V gene is TRBV31, the J gene TRBJ2-3; 9 positions match TRBD1. Germline loops: CDR1 GKSSPN, CDR2 SITVG. This CDR3 has 14 amino acids. V lost 2 bases and J lost 3; bases outside the gene matches: 3. Incomplete CDR3 DNA: TGTGCCTGGAGTAGGGACAGGGTGGCAGAAACGCTGTAT. Encoded protein: CAWSRDRVAETLY. The entire CDR3 protein is CAWSRDRVAETLYF.

With respect to this clone: Genes and germline are mouse. The missing CDR3 end, 1 residue past where the read stops, is filled in from the germline J gene. The identical CDR3 is also encoded by other nucleotide sequences in the sample. The genes are TRBV19 and TRBJ2-5; 7 nucleotides agree with TRBD2. This CDR3 has 14 residues. The V gene end was trimmed by 2 bases and the J gene end by 3 bases; junction bases not matched to a gene: 3. The germline V gene encodes CDR1 FNHDT and CDR2 SITEND (reference sequence). The sequenced part of the CDR3 DNA is TGTGCCAGCAGTATCCCTGGGGGTCAAGACACCCAGTAC. It translates to CASSIPGGQDTQY. The whole CDR3 sequence is CASSIPGGQDTQYF.

Points on this clone: Genes and germline come from the mouse. Read data end 1 residue before the CDR3 end; the end is taken from the germline J gene. The chain combines TRBV19 with TRBJ2-4; the D is unclear. V was trimmed by 4 bases and J by 4 bases, leaving 4 bases between them. This CDR3 contains 11 residues. Germline V lookup: CDR1 FNHDT, CDR2 SITEND (reference sequence). Partial CDR3 DNA: TGTGCCAGCAGTCGGAAAAACACCTTGTAC. Protein sequence: CASSRKNTLY. The CDR3 reads in full as CASSRKNTLYF. Using reference TRBV19 and TRBJ2-4 for the parts outside the CDR3, the full variable domain is GGIITQTPKFLIGQEGQKLTLKCQQNFNHDTMYWYRQDSGKGLRLIYYSITENDLQKGDLSEGYDASREKKSSFSLTVTSAQKNEMAVFLCASSRKNTLYFGAGTRLSVL.

Notes on this clone: Gene names refer to mouse genes. The read ends 1 residue early relative to the CDR3; the germline J gene fills the gap. The chain has TRBV19 and TRBJ2-2; no clear D. Trimming left V 0 bases short and J 0 bases short, with 0 bases between. The CDR3 extends over 13 amino acids. Germline lookup yields CDR1 FNHDT and CDR2 SITEND (reference sequence). The CDR3 sequence is CASSIANTGQLYF. The sequenced part of the CDR3 DNA is TGTGCCAGCAGTATAGCAAACACCGGGCAGCTCTAC.

A few counts support this clone. Genes here carry mouse names. The read halts 1 residue ahead of the CDR3 end, with the missing end drawn from the germline J gene. The V and J genes are TRBV13-1 and TRBJ2-7; TRBD2 agrees at 8 bases. Germline V gene data show CDR1 as NSHNY and CDR2 as SYGAGN. Germline trimming cut 0 bases from V and 6 bases from J; bases unmatched to any gene: 8. The CDR3 is made up of 15 amino acids. The sequenced CDR3 bases are TGTGCCAGCAGTGATGCAAGGGGGGGGGCGCTTGAACAGTAC. Its translation: CASSDARGGALEQY. The complete CDR3 sequence is CASSDARGGALEQYF.

On this clone: The gene names given are mouse names. The CDR3 end is not reached by the read, which stops 1 residue before it; the germline J gene fills it in. V usage is TRBV2 and J usage is TRBJ1-4; 10 bases line up with TRBD1. Germline trimming cut 1 base from V and 7 bases from J; bases unmatched to any gene: 3. The germline gives CDR1 LGHNA, CDR2 YSYQKL. The CDR3 totals 15 residues. The CDR3 sequence is CASSQGDRGSERLFF. CDR3 DNA (partial): TGTGCCAGCAGCCAAGGGGACAGGGGAAGCGAAAGATTATTT.

Regarding this clone: Any gene name here is a mouse gene name. The read falls 1 residue short of the CDR3 end, and the missing part is taken from the germline J gene. The V call is TRBV31, the J call TRBJ1-3; D might be TRBD1 (6 bases). The CDR3 totals 14 residues. Germline CDR1 and CDR2: GKSSPN and SITVG. Trimming took 1 base from V and 0 from J, leaving 7 bases between them. The sequenced CDR3 bases are TGTGCCTGGAGTCGGGACATTTCTGGAAATACGCTCTAT. Residues: CAWSRDISGNTLY. The entire CDR3 sequence reads CAWSRDISGNTLYF.

There are a few counts of this clone. The gene symbols are mouse symbols. Read coverage stops 1 residue before the CDR3 terminus; the germline J gene supplies the remainder. The rearrangement links TRBV2 to TRBJ2-7; tentatively, D is TRBD1 (5 bases). The germline V gene has CDR1 LGHNA and CDR2 YSYQKL. This CDR3 region has 13 residues. V was pared by 0 bases and J by 4 bases, with 7 bases between. The chain's CDR3 is CASSQEPGYEQYF. CDR3 bases read: TGTGCCAGCAGCCAAGAGCCAGGGTATGAACAGTAC.

As for this clone: Here the gene names and germline are mouse. The read finishes 1 residue shy of the CDR3 end, and the germline J gene is used to complete it. The chain couples TRBV4 to TRBJ1-1; D ambiguous. Trimming removed 11 bases from V and 0 bases from J, with 7 bases in between. The CDR3 totals 11 residues. Germline V gives CDR1 LGHDT, CDR2 YNNKQL (reference sequence). The sequenced CDR3 bases are TGTGCCCATCAATCAAACACAGAAGTCTTC. It yields the protein CAHQSNTEVF. The entire CDR3 is CAHQSNTEVFF.

About this clone: Mouse gene names and germline throughout. With the read ending 1 residue before the CDR3 end, the germline J gene is used to fill in that end. The chain uses TRBV4 and TRBJ2-3; perhaps TRBD2 as D (7 bases). This CDR3 is 15 amino acids long. The V gene lost 7 bases and the J gene lost 0 bases, with 14 bases spanning the gap. The germline gives CDR1 LGHDT, CDR2 YNNKQL (reference sequence). CDR3 DNA (partial): TGTGCCAGCAAGGAGGGGGGCCTTAGTGCAGAAACGCTGTAT. Amino acid sequence: CASKEGGLSAETLY. The full-length CDR3 reads as CASKEGGLSAETLYF.

As concerns this clone: All gene names here are mouse names. Read data end 1 residue before the CDR3 end; the end is taken from the germline J gene. The chain has TRBV5 and TRBJ2-7; 14 bases align to TRBD2. Trimming cost V 5 bases and J 6 bases; bases outside gene matches: 0. This CDR3 comprises 13 residues. Germline V lookup: CDR1 LGHNA, CDR2 YNLKQL (reference sequence). This CDR3 reads CASSGTGGAEQYF. CDR3 DNA (partial): TGTGCCAGCAGCGGGACTGGGGGGGCTGAACAGTAC.

With regard to this clone: Mouse germline and gene names are used. The read ends 1 residue shy of where the CDR3 ends; the end is completed using the germline J gene. This same CDR3 is encoded by further DNA sequences in the sample. The chain employs TRBV19 and TRBJ1-4; 11 bases fit TRBD1. V lost 1 base and J lost 7; bases outside the gene matches: 3. Germline V gene data show CDR1 as FNHDT and CDR2 as SITEND (reference sequence). The CDR3 totals 15 residues. This CDR3 reads CASSIRDRGTERLFF. The sequenced CDR3 bases are TGTGCCAGCAGTATAAGGGACAGGGGGACCGAAAGATTATTT.

Regarding this clone: Gene names refer to mouse genes. The CDR3 DNA, read in part, is TGTGCCAGCAGCCCCGGGGCGGGTCAAAACACCTTGTAC. Protein: CASSPGAGQNTLY. The CDR3 reads in full as CASSPGAGQNTLYF. The rearrangement joins TRBV13-1 to TRBJ2-4, with D tentatively TRBD1 or TRBD2 (5 bases each). From the germline J gene comes the end of the CDR3, since the read stops 1 residue before it. The germline CDR1 and CDR2 sequences are NSHNY and SYGAGN. This CDR3 contains 14 residues. V shed 5 bases and J shed 1 base, with 11 bases lying between them.

In the case of this clone: Gene names refer to mouse genes. Read coverage stops 1 residue before the CDR3 terminus; the germline J gene supplies the remainder. V and J are TRBV13-2 and TRBJ2-2, with 7 bases identical to TRBD2. J lost 0 bases, V lost 3 bases, and 2 bases had no gene match. Germline V lookup: CDR1 NNHNN, CDR2 SYGAGS (reference sequence). The CDR3 totals 15 residues. The sequenced part of the CDR3 DNA is TGTGCCAGCGGTGGGACTGGTACAAACACCGGGCAGCTCTAC. This translates into CASGGTGTNTGQLY. The CDR3, in full, reads CASGGTGTNTGQLYF.

As to this clone: Gene names and germline refer to mouse. CDR3 bases read: TGTGGTGCCGGGACAACAAACACCGGGCAGCTCTAC. Translation gives CGAGTTNTGQLY. The entire CDR3 sequence reads CGAGTTNTGQLYF. The chain employs TRBV20 and TRBJ2-2; D is possibly TRBD1 (6 bases). The read stops 1 residue short of the end of the CDR3; the missing end is completed from the germline J gene. Germline CDR1 is GFQATS and CDR2 is STVNSAI. This CDR3 region has 13 residues. V was trimmed by 6 bases and J by 0 bases, leaving 8 bases between them.

This clone was recorded only once. Mouse gene names apply. The read is 1 residue too short to cover the CDR3 end, so that end is filled in from the germline J gene. The rearrangement joins TRBV15 to TRBJ2-1; 9 bases are a match to TRBD2. The CDR3 contains 14 residues. Germline V gene lookup returns CDR1 SGHND and CDR2 FRSKSL. J lost 9 bases, V lost 2 bases, and 5 bases had no gene match. The CDR3 sequence is CASSLSGGGLEQFF. The sequenced part of the CDR3 DNA is TGTGCCAGCAGTTTATCTGGGGGGGGCCTTGAGCAGTTC.

A note on this clone: Gene names follow the mouse nomenclature. Read sequence stops 1 residue before the CDR3 end, and the germline J gene provides the missing end. This chain uses TRBV13-1 with TRBJ2-7, with D tentatively TRBD1 (6 bases). The V end lost 3 bases, the J end lost 0 bases, and 10 bases lay between the germline ends. Germline values: CDR1 NSHNY, CDR2 SYGAGN. There are 14 residues in the CDR3. The DNA read from the CDR3 is TGTGCCAGCAGTGCACAGGGAAGCTCCTATGAACAGTAC. Translated, it gives CASSAQGSSYEQY. The complete CDR3 reads CASSAQGSSYEQYF.

On this clone itself: Mouse names are used for the genes. The read ends 1 residue before the CDR3 terminus; that terminus is restored from the germline J gene. J is TRBJ1-6 and V is TRBV31, with D unresolved. TRBJ1-6 is recorded as an ORF, its role being uncertain. Trimming cost V 0 bases and J 0 bases, with 9 bases left between them. The CDR3 has 16 amino acids. Germline values: CDR1 GKSSPN, CDR2 SITVG. The sequenced part of the CDR3 DNA is TGTGCCTGGAGTCTAGAGAGGGATTCCTATAATTCGCCCCTCTAC. Amino acid sequence: CAWSLERDSYNSPLY. The full CDR3 reads CAWSLERDSYNSPLYF.

This clone was counted a few times. Mouse gene names apply. The read terminates 1 residue ahead of where the CDR3 ends, so the germline J gene completes it. The chain recombines TRBV1 with TRBJ1-5; possibly TRBD1 for D (6 bases). CDR1 and CDR2 from the germline V gene are NSQYPW and LRSPGD (reference sequence). This CDR3 comprises 15 residues. The ends were cut back, 1 base at V and 1 base at J, with 8 bases in the middle. The CDR3 bases that were read are TGCACCTGCAGTGCAGGGGGGCGGAACAACCAGGCTCCGCTT. It yields the protein CTCSAGGRNNQAPL. The whole CDR3 protein is CTCSAGGRNNQAPLF.

Concerning this clone: The genes and germline here are from mouse. The read ends 1 residue early relative to the CDR3; the germline J gene fills the gap. This chain joins TRBV17 and TRBJ2-7; D may be TRBD1 or TRBD2 (5 bases each). CDR1 and CDR2 (germline): MNHDT, YYDKIL. V dropped 0 bases and J dropped 6 bases, with 9 bases sitting between them. This CDR3 is built from 13 residues. The CDR3 loop is CASSRDPGPEQYF. Partial CDR3 DNA: TGTGCTAGCAGTAGAGATCCGGGGCCTGAACAGTAC.

A note on this clone: Mouse gene names apply. The read terminates 1 residue before the CDR3 end, so the remaining end is supplied by the germline J gene. V gene TRBV31 combines with J gene TRBJ1-6, with TRBD1 as a possible D gene (6 bases). TRBJ1-6 qualifies as an ORF whose function is uncertain. V lost 0 bases, J lost 7 bases, and 13 bases lay in between. There are 15 residues in the CDR3. CDR1 and CDR2 (germline): GKSSPN, SITVG. Partial CDR3 DNA: TGTGCCTGGAGTCTTAGGCAGGGGAGGAATTCGCCCCTCTAC. As protein: CAWSLRQGRNSPLY. The entire CDR3 protein reads CAWSLRQGRNSPLYF.

Turning to this clone: The gene names here belong to mouse. The read halts 1 residue ahead of the CDR3 end, with the missing end drawn from the germline J gene. The chain recombines TRBV13-2 with TRBJ2-7; D is ambiguous. CDR3 length: 11 amino acids. V shed 2 bases and J shed 3 bases, with 3 bases lying between them. The germline V gene encodes CDR1 NNHNN and CDR2 SYGAGS (reference sequence). CDR3 loop: CASGELYEQYF. The part of the CDR3 DNA that was read is TGTGCCAGCGGTGAGCTCTATGAACAGTAC.

About this clone itself: Gene labels here are mouse ones. The CDR3 loop reads CASSDAETGFAEQFF. The covered CDR3 bases are TGTGCCAGCAGTGATGCAGAGACAGGGTTTGCTGAGCAGTTC. The gene calls are TRBV13-1 and TRBJ2-1, with 7 bases that match TRBD1. Sequencing ends 1 residue short of the CDR3 end; the germline J gene provides the rest. CDR3 length: 15 amino acids. V trimming: 0 bases; J trimming: 6 bases; junction bases outside the gene matches: 6. CDR1 is NSHNY, CDR2 SYGAGN, per germline.

This clone has more than one count but fewer than ten. Genes and germline come from the mouse. The CDR3 end is not reached by the read, which stops 1 residue before it; the germline J gene fills it in. The V gene is TRBV16, the J gene TRBJ1-3; tentative D call: TRBD1 (6 bases). Germline CDR1 SGHSA, CDR2 FRNQAP. Trimming took off 4 bases at V and 0 bases at J, with 10 bases between the two ends. The CDR3 runs to 15 residues. The CDR3: CASSSGTPSGNTLYF. The sequenced CDR3 bases are TGTGCAAGCAGCTCCGGGACACCTTCTGGAAATACGCTCTAT.